The next 26 T cell receptor beta chains were all read from a single sample in a study of T cells in Graves' hyperthyroidism and ophthalmopathy. RNA transcripts gave rise to amplified TCR beta CDR3 regions. First-round RT-PCR targeting the TCR CDR3 was performed with the HTBI primer set. MiXCR, run by TCRdb on the multiplex PCR reads, gives a single entry per CDR3 protein. This table holds approximately 380,000 distinct CDR3 sequences, about 14% found once. The sample taken for sequencing was blood. The source of these receptors is a man in his forties or fifties with Graves' ophthalmopathy.

This clonotype came up many times. This chain uses TRBV7-8 with TRBJ2-1, with TRBD2 identical over 14 bases. The germline V gene encodes CDR1 SGHVS and CDR2 FQNEAQ. The CDR3 is 15 residues long. Unmatched junction bases numbered 5, after V lost 4 bases and J lost 9 bases. This CDR3 reads CASSSTSGRALEQFF. In nucleotides, the CDR3 is TGTGCCAGCAGCTCGACTAGCGGGAGGGCCCTTGAGCAGTTCTTC. Full variable domain (rest looked up from reference TRBV7-8 and TRBJ2-1): GAGVSQSPRYKVAKRGQDVALRCDPISGHVSLFWYQQALGQGPEFLTYFQNEAQLDKSGLPSDRFFAERPEGSVSTLKIQRTQQEDSAVYLCASSSTSGRALEQFFGPGTRLTVL.

Of note for this clonotype: Since a much larger clone is just one base distant, this may be a read error. CDR3 bases: TGTGCCAGCGGCCTCTCCGGGGGGCCGTACAATGAGCAGTTCTTC. It encodes CASGLSGGPYNEQFF. The V and J genes are TRBV27 and TRBJ2-1; TRBD2 might be the D (7 bases). Germline-derived CDR1 and CDR2 are MNHEY and SMNVEV (reference sequence). Trimming shortened V by 8 bases and J by 4 bases, and 18 bases separated the two germline ends. The CDR3 covers 15 residues.

This clonotype was recorded many times. The chain is built from TRBV7-3 and TRBJ2-3; 9 bases are a match to TRBD2. The CDR3 spans 15 residues. Per the germline V gene, CDR1 is SGHTA and CDR2 is FQGTGA. J lost 4 bases, V lost 7 bases, and 9 bases had no gene match. CDR3 coding DNA: TGTGCCAGCACCCCTCCCGTAGCGGGAGCAGATACGCAGTATTTT. Translating it yields CASTPPVAGADTQYF.

V is TRBV10-3 and J is TRBJ2-2; 7 positions match TRBD1. The CDR3 runs to 14 residues. The germline CDR1 and CDR2 sequences are ENHRY and SYGVKD. Losses at the gene ends were 6 bases for V and 6 bases for J; bases not matched to a gene: 7. In DNA form, the CDR3 reads TGTGCCATCAGAAGACAGGGAGAGGCCGGGGAGCTGTTTTTT. Its translation: CAIRRQGEAGELFF.

This clonotype was recorded at least ten times. CDR3: CASSLVRTTNTGELFF. The CDR3 DNA reads as TGTGCCAGCAGCTTAGTCAGGACGACGAACACCGGGGAGCTGTTTTTT. The chain uses TRBV11-3 and TRBJ2-2; D is uncertain. The CDR3 contains 16 residues. In germline, CDR1 is SGHNT, CDR2 YENEEA. The ends were cut back, 1 base at V and 0 bases at J, with 9 bases in the middle.

Concerning this clonotype itself: Relative to the germline gene, one junction end is altered; a read error may explain this. The chain employs TRBV15 and TRBJ2-1; D ambiguous. This CDR3 is 14 amino acids long. The germline CDR1 and CDR2 sequences are LNHNV and YYDKDF (reference sequence). Here the CDR3 reads CASSRDRTDNEQFF. DNA of the CDR3: TGTGCCAGCAGCAGAGATAGGACCGACAATGAGCAGTTCTTC.

The count of this clonotype is one. Possible read error: a much larger clone is one base away. The chain carries TRBV10-3 and TRBJ1-5; a weak D match, TRBD1 (5 bases). The length of the CDR3 is 14 residues. Germline values: CDR1 ENHRY, CDR2 SYGVKD. V lost 4 bases to trimming and J lost 0 bases, with 7 bases between them. As DNA, the CDR3 is TGTGCCATCAGTGGGGACGGTAGCAATCAGCCCCAGCATTTT. Amino acid sequence: CAISGDGSNQPQHF.

Ten or more counts support this clonotype. The chain carries TRBV30 and TRBJ1-5; D remains unclear. Germline CDR1 is GTSNPN and CDR2 is SVGIG (reference sequence). The CDR3 is 15 residues long. The ends were cut back, 0 bases at V and 4 bases at J, with 13 bases in the middle. The CDR3 spells CAWSVGSVLNQPQHF. DNA for the CDR3: TGTGCCTGGAGTGTCGGCAGCGTCCTTAATCAGCCCCAGCATTTT.

In this sample, this clonotype turned up a few times. At one boundary the junction diverges from the germline segment, which might be a read error. The V and J genes are TRBV19 and TRBJ2-1; the D is unclear. This CDR3 spans 11 amino acids. Germline lookup yields CDR1 LNHDA and CDR2 SQIVND (reference sequence). DNA of the CDR3: TGTGCCAGTAGCCAGTACGGAGACCTTATCTTC. It yields the protein CASSQYGDLIF.

This clonotype was counted ten times or more. This chain joins TRBV6-1 and TRBJ1-5; TRBD1 might be the D (5 bases). The V end lost 7 bases, the J end lost 1 base, and 8 bases lay between the germline ends. This CDR3 region has 13 residues. CDR1 is MNHNS and CDR2 is SASEGT in the germline V gene. The CDR3, as DNA: TGTGCCAGCAAAGGGGCAAGCAATCAGCCCCAGCATTTT. Its protein is CASKGASNQPQHF.

Only a few counts were recorded for this clonotype. The rearrangement links TRBV24-1 to TRBJ2-1; 13 bases map to TRBD2. CDR3 length equals 16 residues. The V and J ends lost 4 bases and 9 bases, in that order; junction bases with no gene match: 8. Germline loops: CDR1 KGHDR, CDR2 SFDVKD. CDR3 sequence (DNA): TGTGCCACCAGTGACCCAGGACTAGCGGGAGCTAGTGAGCAGTTCTTC. Translation: CATSDPGLAGASEQFF.

This clonotype was counted ten times or more. V and J are TRBV11-3 and TRBJ2-5; the D gene is possibly TRBD2 (6 bases). Per the germline V gene, CDR1 is SGHNT and CDR2 is YENEEA. This CDR3 region has 13 residues. Trimming pared 7 bases from V and 1 base from J, leaving 10 bases between. The CDR3 nucleotides are TGTGCCAGCACGGGGGAGACCCAAGAGACCCAGTACTTC. This gives the protein CASTGETQETQYF.

This clonotype was recorded at least ten times. The chain has TRBV11-2 and TRBJ2-7, with 7 bases identical to TRBD2. Trimming cost V 5 bases and J 2 bases; bases outside gene matches: 9. The CDR3 loop spans 15 amino acids. CDR1 is SGHAT, CDR2 FQNNGV, per germline. The CDR3: CASSRGLVSTYEQYF. The CDR3 nucleotides read TGTGCCAGCAGCCGAGGACTAGTGAGTACCTACGAGCAGTACTTC.

In its sample, this clonotype was seen many times. The chain employs TRBV12-3 or TRBV12-4 and TRBJ2-2; weak D call: TRBD2 (5 bases). The length of the CDR3 is 14 residues. Trimming removed 0 bases from V and 6 bases from J, with 8 bases in between. The CDR3: CASSLAGVAGELFF. The CDR3 nucleotides read TGTGCCAGCAGTTTAGCGGGAGTCGCCGGGGAGCTGTTTTTT.

This clonotype was observed at least ten times. The chain carries TRBV7-9 and TRBJ2-7, with D possibly TRBD1 on 5 matching bases. V shed 4 bases and J shed 4 bases, with 11 bases lying between them. CDR3 size: 13 residues. Germline V gene data show CDR1 as SEHNR and CDR2 as FQNEAQ (reference sequence). As DNA, the CDR3 is TGTGCCAGCAGCTCCGATGGGGCGTACGAGCAGTACTTC. Translated: CASSSDGAYEQYF.

This clonotype came up many times. The V gene is TRBV18, the J gene TRBJ1-3, with D tentatively TRBD1 (5 bases). The CDR3 spans 16 residues. Per the germline V gene, CDR1 is KGHSH and CDR2 is LQKENI. Deletions cut 4 bases from V and 0 bases from J, with 13 bases between. The CDR3 DNA reads as TGTGCCAGCTCACAAACGGGACGGTCCTCTGGAAACACCATATATTTT. This encodes CASSQTGRSSGNTIYF.

This clonotype was found many times. The V call is TRBV7-6, the J call TRBJ2-3, with 8 bases aligning to TRBD2. The CDR3 contains 16 residues. The germline gives CDR1 SGHVS, CDR2 FNYEAQ. Trimming cost V 4 bases and J 3 bases; bases outside gene matches: 9. The CDR3 DNA reads TGTGCCAGCAGCTCCGGGGGTGGCGGGAGGACAGATACGCAGTATTTT. Its protein product is CASSSGGGGRTDTQYF.

The rearrangement joins TRBV5-6 to TRBJ2-1; 15 nucleotides line up with TRBD2. In germline, CDR1 is SGHDT, CDR2 YYEEEE. The length of the CDR3 is 16 residues. J gave up 8 bases and V 0 bases, and 3 bases lay outside the gene matches. The CDR3 DNA follows: TGTGCCAGCAGCTTGGTCTGGACTAGCGGGGGGGATGAGCAGTTCTTC. Protein sequence: CASSLVWTSGGDEQFF.

The chain employs TRBV11-2 and TRBJ2-1; D may match TRBD1 or TRBD2 (7 bases each). CDR1 and CDR2 (germline): SGHAT, FQNNGV. CDR3 length: 17 residues. Trimming stripped 5 bases from V and 5 bases from J, with 22 bases between. The CDR3 bases are TGTGCCAGCAGCACCTTCGGGAGGAGAGGGACAGACAATGAGCAGTTCTTC. This codes for CASSTFGRRGTDNEQFF. Looking up the rest from reference TRBV11-2 and TRBJ2-1 gives the full variable domain: EAGVAQSPRYKIIEKRQSVAFWCNPISGHATLYWYQQILGQGPKLLIQFQNNGVVDDSQLPKDRFSAERLKGVDSTLKIQPAKLEDSAVYLCASSTFGRRGTDNEQFFGPGTRLTVL.

This clonotype occurred many times. The chain employs TRBV29-1 and TRBJ2-1; the match to TRBD2 covers 9 bases. CDR1 is SQVTM, CDR2 ANQGSEA, per germline. Trimming took 4 bases from V and 3 from J; bases not matched to a gene: 7. The CDR3 is 15 residues long. The CDR3 region has the DNA TGCAGCGTTGGAGTAGCGGGAGTATTCTACAATGAGCAGTTCTTC. It yields the protein CSVGVAGVFYNEQFF.

This clonotype was counted ten times or more. The V call is TRBV30, the J call TRBJ1-6; 8 bases agree with TRBD1. The CDR3 totals 14 residues. The J segment lost 4 bases and the V segment lost 8 bases, leaving 7 bases of the junction unmatched. The germline V gene has CDR1 GTSNPN and CDR2 SVGIG (reference sequence). This CDR3 reads CAGKRQGYNSPLHF. In nucleotides, the CDR3 is TGTGCCGGCAAAAGACAGGGGTATAATTCACCCCTCCACTTT.

This clonotype showed up many times. V usage is TRBV19 and J usage is TRBJ2-3; D unclear. The CDR3 contains 13 residues. V lost 0 bases to trimming and J lost 1 base, with 2 bases between them. Germline lookup yields CDR1 LNHDA and CDR2 SQIVND (reference sequence). Here the CDR3 reads CASSIEGTDTQYF. Here the CDR3 DNA reads TGTGCCAGTAGTATAGAAGGCACAGATACGCAGTATTTT.

This clonotype was seen many times. The rearrangement joins TRBV12-3 or TRBV12-4 to TRBJ1-1; 8 bases match TRBD1. This CDR3 contains 15 residues. After removal of 5 bases from V and 0 bases from J, the junction contained 5 bases not matched to a gene. CDR3 region: CASSVRDRLNTEAFF. The CDR3 DNA reads TGTGCCAGCAGTGTCCGGGACAGGTTGAACACTGAAGCTTTCTTT.

This clonotype was detected ten times or more. The chain recombines TRBV3-1 with TRBJ2-2, with a possible D match to TRBD2 (5 bases). CDR1 is LGHDT, CDR2 YNNKEL, per germline (reference sequence). Trimming shortened V by 7 bases and J by 5 bases, and 11 bases separated the two germline ends. The CDR3 totals 13 residues. CDR3 region: CASKPTGTGELFF. The CDR3 DNA reads TGTGCCAGCAAGCCGACGGGGACCGGGGAGCTGTTTTTT.

Many counts were recorded for this clonotype. This chain links TRBV7-9 with TRBJ2-7; possibly TRBD1 for D (6 bases). This CDR3 spans 17 amino acids. Germline CDR1 SEHNR, CDR2 FQNEAQ (reference sequence). The V and J ends lost 2 bases and 0 bases respectively, with 17 bases between them. CDR3 protein: CASSLPGQRTSSYEQYF. In nucleotides, the CDR3 is TGTGCCAGCAGCTTACCGGGACAACGAACGAGCTCCTACGAGCAGTACTTC.

This clonotype was observed at least ten times. The V call is TRBV28, the J call TRBJ2-3; D is uncertain. Trimming left V 6 bases short and J 3 bases short, with 7 bases between. Germline V gene lookup returns CDR1 MDHEN and CDR2 SYDVKM. The CDR3 has 12 residues. CDR3 sequence reads: CASRPGTDTQYF. As DNA, the CDR3 is TGTGCCAGCAGGCCGGGTACAGATACGCAGTATTTT.